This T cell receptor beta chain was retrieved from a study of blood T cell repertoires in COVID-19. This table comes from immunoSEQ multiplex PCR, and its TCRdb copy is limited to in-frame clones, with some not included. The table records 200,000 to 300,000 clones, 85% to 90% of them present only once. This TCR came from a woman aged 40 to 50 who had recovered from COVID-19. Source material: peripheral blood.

CDR3 residues: CSPGQLVDTQYF. As DNA, the CDR3 is TGCAGCCCGGGACAGTTAGTAGATACGCAGTATTTT. V gene TRBV29-1 combines with J gene TRBJ2-3; 7 bases are shared with TRBD1. The trim removed 8 bases at V and 5 bases at J, leaving 7 bases unmatched. The germline gives CDR1 SQVTM, CDR2 ANQGSEA. CDR3 size: 12 residues.